This TCR beta chain came from a study of T cells in Graves' hyperthyroidism and ophthalmopathy. TCR beta CDR3 sequences were amplified from RNA transcripts. A first-round RT-PCR of the TCR CDR3 used the HTBI primer set. TCRdb redid the calling of the multiplex PCR reads with MiXCR, one entry per CDR3 protein. Of 490,000 or so distinct CDR3 sequences detected, about 46% appear once; the ten largest clones hold about two fifths. Study-level results: Among thyroid clonotypes expanded above 0.001, most also appeared in blood. Separating ophthalmopathy from stable hyperthyroidism was achieved by a 13 V-J model.

This clonotype has a handful of counts. Its matching antigen is unknown. The CDR3 is 15 residues long. Germline V lookup: CDR1 SNHLY, CDR2 FYNNEI. V was pared by 2 bases and J by 14 bases, with 22 bases between. Exclusion of patients followed from uncontrolled infection, other autoimmune disease, pregnancy or lactation. Diagnoses were established using clinical symptoms, serum thyroxine and TRAb, thyroid ultrasound and orbital computed tomography. The J gene is TRBJ1-5, the V gene TRBV2, with D perhaps TRBD1 (5 bases). Sequencing was carried out using peripheral blood or thyroid tissue (not recorded which). This TCR was sampled from an adult woman with Graves' disease, either hyperthyroidism or ophthalmopathy (not recorded which). CDR3 DNA sequence: TGTGCCAGCAGTGAAAGCAGGGTCCAATATGTATGGGAGCATTTT. Protein: CASSESRVQYVWEHF.